The 28 T cell receptor beta chains below all came from one sample that was sequenced in a study of blood T cell repertoires in COVID-19. The method was immunoSEQ multiplex PCR; TCRdb's version includes in-frame clones alone and lacks a portion of them. The sample consists of fewer than 350,000 clones, 70% to 90% of them appearing once. Sequencing input: peripheral blood. The receptor source for this set is a man between 18 and 35 years old with active or convalescent COVID-19.

The rearrangement links TRBV7-3 to TRBJ2-3; TRBD2 agrees at 8 bases. From germline, CDR1 is SGHTA and CDR2 FQGTGA. Germline trimming cut 8 bases from V and 1 base from J; bases unmatched to any gene: 5. The CDR3 totals 14 residues. The CDR3 sequence: CASQLAGGTDTQYF. The CDR3 coding sequence is TGTGCCAGCCAGCTAGCGGGCGGCACAGATACGCAGTATTTT.

V and J are TRBV19 and TRBJ2-5, with 8 nucleotides matching TRBD1. V trimming: 11 bases; J trimming: 4 bases; junction bases outside the gene matches: 6. Germline CDR1 and CDR2: LNHDA and SQIVND (reference sequence). This CDR3 has 12 amino acids. The CDR3 nucleotides are TGTGCCGGCTGGACAGGGCGAGAGACCCAGTACTTC. Amino acids: CAGWTGRETQYF.

The rearrangement uses TRBV25-1 and TRBJ1-4; tentatively, D is TRBD1 (6 bases). V was cut by 3 bases and J by 7 bases, with 15 bases left in between. The length of the CDR3 is 15 residues. CDR1 is MGHDK, CDR2 SYGVNS, per germline. In DNA, the CDR3 is TGTGCCAGCAGTGAGAACAGGGTAGAGGGTGAAAAACTGTTTTTT. The encoded protein is CASSENRVEGEKLFF.

V is TRBV2 and J is TRBJ2-7, with 11 positions matching TRBD2. With V trimmed by 7 bases and J by 2 bases, 7 bases remained unmatched. This CDR3 comprises 15 residues. The germline V gene has CDR1 SNHLY and CDR2 FYNNEI. The CDR3 region has the DNA TGTGCCAGCACGACTAGCGGGATTCCTACCTACGAGCAGTACTTC. Encoded protein: CASTTSGIPTYEQYF.

The chain recombines TRBV19 with TRBJ1-2; 9 nucleotides align to TRBD1. The CDR3 is 16 amino acids. Germline V gene lookup returns CDR1 LNHDA and CDR2 SQIVND (reference sequence). The junction had 7 bases not matched to a gene; V was cut back by 1 base and J by 4 bases. CDR3 nucleotides: TGTGCCAGTAGTATAGTCGGGACAGGGTCAAGCTATGGCTACACCTTC. Amino acids: CASSIVGTGSSYGYTF.

The chain recombines TRBV4-2 with TRBJ1-2, with TRBD1 matching over 7 bases. The CDR3 is 15 amino acids. V lost 3 bases to trimming and J lost 3 bases; unmatched junction nucleotides: 7. Per germline, CDR1 LGHNA and CDR2 YNFKEQ. The CDR3 is CASSQAFTGDYGYTF. DNA for the CDR3: TGTGCCAGCAGCCAGGCCTTTACAGGGGACTATGGCTACACCTTC.

This chain uses TRBV6-5 with TRBJ1-1; possible D gene TRBD1, 5 bases. This CDR3 contains 15 residues. The ends were cut back, 8 bases at V and 3 bases at J, with 19 bases in the middle. Germline CDR1 and CDR2: MNHEY and SVGAGI. Written as DNA, the CDR3 is TGTGCCAGCTCGCGGCCGGGGGGGGTTGACACTGAAGCTTTCTTT. This codes for CASSRPGGVDTEAFF.

CDR3 amino acids: CSVIDGTQQPQHF. The CDR3 DNA reads as TGCAGCGTAATTGACGGGACTCAACAGCCCCAGCATTTT. The J gene is TRBJ1-5, the V gene TRBV29-1, with D maybe TRBD1 (5 bases). The germline V gene has CDR1 SQVTM and CDR2 ANQGSEA. The V end lost 6 bases, the J end lost 7 bases, and 16 bases lay between the germline ends. The CDR3 extends over 13 amino acids. The whole variable domain, remainder taken from reference TRBV29-1 and TRBJ1-5, is SAVISQKPSRDICQRGTSLTIQCQVDSQVTMMFWYRQQPGQSLTLIATANQGSEATYESGFVIDKFPISRPNLTFSTLTVSNMSPEDSSIYLCSVIDGTQQPQHFGDGTRLSIL.

The chain is built from TRBV13 and TRBJ1-2; unclear D gene. The V and J ends lost 8 bases and 5 bases respectively, with 12 bases between them. The germline CDR1 and CDR2 sequences are PRHDT and FYEKMQ (reference sequence). The CDR3 extends over 12 amino acids. CDR3 sequence (DNA): TGTGCCAGCGTACTAAATGGTTATGGCTACACCTTC. Protein: CASVLNGYGYTF.

This clone was detected only once. This chain connects TRBV11-2 to TRBJ2-5; D unresolved. CDR1 and CDR2 from the germline V gene are SGHAT and FQNNGV. Between the trimmed V and J ends, which lost 1 base and 1 base, there was a span of 10 bases. CDR3 size: 15 residues. DNA for the CDR3: TGTGCCAGCAGCTTAGGTACAACGATCCAAGAGACCCAGTACTTC. It encodes CASSLGTTIQETQYF.

The chain links TRBV6-5 to TRBJ2-3; 8 bases line up with TRBD1. The CDR3 extends over 15 amino acids. Per germline, CDR1 MNHEY and CDR2 SVGAGI. The ends lost 6 bases at V and 3 bases at J; junction bases unmatched: 8. The CDR3 DNA follows: TGTGCCAGCAGGTCACAGGGGGACAAAACAGATACGCAGTATTTT. It is translated as CASRSQGDKTDTQYF.

The gene calls are TRBV12-3 or TRBV12-4 and TRBJ1-1; possibly TRBD1 for D (5 bases). The V end lost 8 bases, the J end lost 4 bases, and 8 bases lay between the germline ends. The CDR3 length is 11 residues. Here the CDR3 reads CASGAPTEAFF. CDR3 nucleotide sequence: TGTGCCAGCGGGGCGCCCACTGAAGCTTTCTTT.

The chain employs TRBV6-6 and TRBJ1-5; 8 nucleotides match TRBD1. This CDR3 comprises 14 residues. The trim removed 6 bases at V and 4 bases at J, leaving 5 bases unmatched. Germline-derived CDR1 and CDR2 are MNHNY and SVGAGI (reference sequence). CDR3 loop: CASSPRTGNQPQHF. CDR3 DNA: TGTGCCAGCAGCCCACGGACAGGGAATCAGCCCCAGCATTTT.

The V and J genes are TRBV5-1 and TRBJ1-2; perhaps TRBD1 as D (6 bases). There are 15 residues in the CDR3. Trimming removed 1 base from V and 3 bases from J, with 13 bases in between. Germline V gene sequence: CDR1 SGHRS, CDR2 YFSETQ. In DNA, the CDR3 is TGCGCCAGCAGCTTGAACCCACAGGGCCACTATGGCTACACCTTC. It codes for CASSLNPQGHYGYTF.

This sequence joins TRBV29-1 and TRBJ2-7, with D possibly TRBD1 on 5 matching bases. Germline V gives CDR1 SQVTM, CDR2 ANQGSEA. The CDR3 runs 14 residues. Deletions cut 4 bases from V and 3 bases from J, with 16 bases between. This CDR3 reads CSVVKGSKFYEQYF. DNA of the CDR3: TGCAGCGTTGTTAAGGGGTCTAAGTTCTACGAGCAGTACTTC.

This rearrangement joins TRBV14 to TRBJ2-1, with 8 bases lining up with TRBD1. Germline trimming cut 1 base from V and 4 bases from J; bases unmatched to any gene: 15. CDR1 SGHDN and CDR2 FVKESK come from the germline V gene. The CDR3 runs to 19 residues. This chain's CDR3 is CASSQVLPLQGADYNEQFF. The DNA for the CDR3 is TGTGCCAGCAGCCAAGTACTACCCCTCCAGGGGGCAGATTACAATGAGCAGTTCTTC.

The chain recombines TRBV4-2 with TRBJ2-7; TRBD2 might be the D (6 bases). Germline lookup yields CDR1 LGHNA and CDR2 YNFKEQ. This CDR3 has 15 residues. V was clipped by 0 bases and J by 1 base, with 10 bases between them. The CDR3 region has the DNA TGTGCCAGCAGCCAAGAGGGGGGTCCGTCCTACGAGCAGTACTTC. Translating it yields CASSQEGGPSYEQYF.

The chain couples TRBV10-3 to TRBJ1-2; 9 bases align to TRBD1. The CDR3 runs to 13 residues. The trim removed 6 bases at V and 3 bases at J, leaving 2 bases unmatched. Germline loops: CDR1 ENHRY, CDR2 SYGVKD. This chain's CDR3 is CAIRGQGDYGYTF. The DNA of the CDR3 is TGTGCCATCAGGGGACAGGGAGACTATGGCTACACCTTC.

The table lists this clone with a count of one. The rearrangement links TRBV15 to TRBJ2-3, with 11 bases fitting TRBD2. The trim removed 1 base at V and 6 bases at J, leaving 3 bases unmatched. CDR3 length: 15 residues. Germline lookup yields CDR1 LNHNV and CDR2 YYDKDF (reference sequence). This CDR3 is CATSRVAGGHDTQYF. The CDR3 DNA sequence: TGTGCCACCAGCAGAGTAGCGGGGGGGCACGATACGCAGTATTTT.

This rearrangement joins TRBV2 to TRBJ1-6; 7 bases match TRBD1. J lost 3 bases, V lost 6 bases, and 5 bases had no gene match. Germline V CDR1 and CDR2: SNHLY, FYNNEI. The CDR3 consists of 15 residues. CDR3 in amino acids: CASRETGNYNSPLHF. In DNA form, the CDR3 reads TGTGCCAGCAGGGAGACAGGGAACTATAATTCACCCCTCCACTTT.

A few counts support this clone. The chain carries TRBV6-4 and TRBJ2-3; 10 bases line up with TRBD2. This CDR3 spans 16 amino acids. The ends lost 0 bases at V and 4 bases at J; junction bases unmatched: 4. Per the germline V gene, CDR1 is MRHNA and CDR2 is SNTAGT. CDR3 region: CASSDSSSGGSDTQYF. The CDR3 DNA sequence: TGTGCCAGCAGTGACTCGAGTAGCGGGGGGTCAGATACGCAGTATTTT.

The chain carries TRBV6-5 and TRBJ2-5, with D maybe TRBD1 (5 bases). Germline V CDR1 and CDR2: MNHEY, SVGAGI. This CDR3 spans 16 amino acids. Between the trimmed V and J ends, which lost 0 bases and 5 bases, there was a span of 16 bases. This chain's CDR3 is CASSYSILRGGETQYF. In DNA form, the CDR3 reads TGTGCCAGCAGTTACTCGATCTTAAGGGGTGGCGAGACCCAGTACTTC.

The count of this clone is one. The chain joins TRBV5-6 to TRBJ2-7, with D unresolved. Trimming took 0 bases from V and 0 from J, leaving 7 bases between them. The CDR3 length is 14 residues. CDR1 is SGHDT, CDR2 YYEEEE, per germline. The CDR3 region has the DNA TGTGCCAGCAGCTTGGATGCGAGCTCCTACGAGCAGTACTTC. Its translation: CASSLDASSYEQYF.

The chain recombines TRBV6-6 with TRBJ2-2; 7 bases match TRBD1. Germline lookup yields CDR1 MNHNY and CDR2 SVGAGI (reference sequence). The CDR3 has 13 residues. V lost 4 bases to trimming and J lost 6 bases; unmatched junction nucleotides: 2. This chain's CDR3 is CASSFQGAGELFF. In nucleotides, the CDR3 is TGTGCCAGCAGTTTCCAGGGGGCCGGGGAGCTGTTTTTT.

The rearrangement joins TRBV19 to TRBJ1-2; D may be TRBD1 (5 bases). V lost 6 bases and J 4 bases, leaving 12 bases between the germline ends. The CDR3 consists of 13 residues. CDR1 and CDR2 (germline): LNHDA, SQIVND (reference sequence). CDR3 nucleotides: TGTGCCAGTAGCCCTTCTAGGGGCTATGGCTACACCTTC. It translates to CASSPSRGYGYTF.

V usage is TRBV7-3 and J usage is TRBJ2-3; weak D call: TRBD2 (5 bases). Per the germline V gene, CDR1 is SGHTA and CDR2 is FQGTGA. The CDR3 contains 15 residues. V lost 2 bases and J 0 bases, leaving 9 bases between the germline ends. The CDR3: CASSLGRASTDTQYF. The CDR3 DNA sequence: TGTGCCAGCAGCTTAGGGCGGGCTAGCACAGATACGCAGTATTTT.

The V and J genes are TRBV6-2 or TRBV6-3 and TRBJ1-1; TRBD1 matches at 11 bases. The CDR3 contains 15 residues. Germline-derived CDR1 and CDR2 are MNHEY and SVGEGT. Germline trimming cut 5 bases from V and 3 bases from J; bases unmatched to any gene: 5. CDR3 region: CASSRTGGGYTEAFF. CDR3 nucleotide sequence: TGTGCCAGCAGTCGGACAGGGGGCGGGTACACTGAAGCTTTCTTT.

The V gene is TRBV7-9, the J gene TRBJ1-5; TRBD1 is a possible D gene (5 bases). The germline gives CDR1 SEHNR, CDR2 FQNEAQ (reference sequence). The CDR3 is 18 amino acids. The ends were cut back, 7 bases at V and 0 bases at J, with 22 bases in the middle. CDR3 amino acids: CASTPNSRQNDSNQPQHF. CDR3 DNA: TGTGCCAGCACCCCCAATTCCCGACAGAATGATAGCAATCAGCCCCAGCATTTT. Together with reference TRBV7-9 and TRBJ1-5, the CDR3 gives the full variable domain: DTGVSQNPRHKITKRGQNVTFRCDPISEHNRLYWYRQTLGQGPEFLTYFQNEAQLEKSRLLSDRFSAERPKGSFSTLEIQRTEQGDSAMYLCASTPNSRQNDSNQPQHFGDGTRLSIL.